This TCR beta chain is drawn from a study of T cells expressing NK-cell markers. Turning to the study itself: Sorted CD3+CD56-NKG2C+, CD3+CD56+NKG2C- and CD3+CD56+NKG2C+ T cells were the source of the TCR beta repertoires. Out of eight donors sequenced, seven tested HCMV-seropositive and the remaining one seronegative. Study-wide points: The CD3+CD56-NKG2C+ fraction of a handful of donors was likewise dominated by these clonotypes.

Beta-chain TCR cDNA was generated via 5'RACE template switching with UMIs. TCRdb reprocessed the 5' RACE reads and keeps a single row for each CDR3 protein, giving no DNA. The listing contains about 160,000 distinct CDR3 sequences. CDR1 SQVTM and CDR2 ANQGSEA come from the germline V gene. The CDR3 totals 13 residues. A word on this clonotype: Antigen unknown.

This chain uses TRBV29-1 with TRBJ2-2. The sequencing input was blood T cells: a sorted CD56 or NKG2C T cell subset, CD4+ or CD8+ T cells, or bulk PBMC T cells (not recorded which). This TCR came from a woman between 18 and 69 years old in good health. The CDR3 here is CSVDPSVTGELFF.